In its sample, the clone carrying this T cell receptor beta chain was seen a few times. The record originates from a study of T cells in tumors and immune-related adverse events. The germline CDR1 and CDR2 sequences are SGHTA and FQGNSA. V gave up 4 bases and J gave up 1 base, with 5 bases separating them. CDR3 size: 13 residues. This table comes from immunoSEQ multiplex PCR, and its TCRdb copy is limited to in-frame clones, with some not included. The sample shows roughly 5,000 clones, about 65% of them seen only once. The rearrangement links TRBV7-2 to TRBJ1-3; D gene ambiguous. The input for sequencing was gut tissue, taken from a patient treated with anti-PD-1 therapy. The receptor's source is a female donor with metastatic renal cell carcinoma. The DNA of the CDR3 is TGTGCCAGCAGCTGGGGATCTGGAAACACCATATATTTT. This encodes CASSWGSGNTIYF.